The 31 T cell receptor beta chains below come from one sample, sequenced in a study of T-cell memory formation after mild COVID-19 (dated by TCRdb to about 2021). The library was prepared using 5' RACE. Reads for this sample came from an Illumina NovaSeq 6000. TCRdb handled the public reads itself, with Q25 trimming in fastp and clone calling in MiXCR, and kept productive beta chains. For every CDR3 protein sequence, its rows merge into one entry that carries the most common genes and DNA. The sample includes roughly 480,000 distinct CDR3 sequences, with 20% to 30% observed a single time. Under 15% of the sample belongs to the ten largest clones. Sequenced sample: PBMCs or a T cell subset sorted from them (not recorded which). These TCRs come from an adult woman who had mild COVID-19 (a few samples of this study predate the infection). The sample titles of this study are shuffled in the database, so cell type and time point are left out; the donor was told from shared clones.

CDR3 residues: CASRVEEGTGELFF. The CDR3 DNA reads as TGTGCCAGCAGAGTAGAGGAGGGGACCGGGGAGCTGTTTTTT. The chain couples TRBV6-4 to TRBJ2-2; weak D call: TRBD2 (6 bases). The CDR3 contains 14 residues. Germline assignment: CDR1 MRHNA and CDR2 SNTAGT. The V and J ends lost 6 bases and 5 bases respectively, with 13 bases between them.

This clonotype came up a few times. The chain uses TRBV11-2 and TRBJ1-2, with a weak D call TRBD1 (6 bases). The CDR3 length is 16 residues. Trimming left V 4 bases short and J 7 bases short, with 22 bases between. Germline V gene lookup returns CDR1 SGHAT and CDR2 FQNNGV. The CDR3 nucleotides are TGTGCCAGCAGCTCCATAGAAGGGACATTGCGTAGTGGCTACACCTTC. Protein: CASSSIEGTLRSGYTF.

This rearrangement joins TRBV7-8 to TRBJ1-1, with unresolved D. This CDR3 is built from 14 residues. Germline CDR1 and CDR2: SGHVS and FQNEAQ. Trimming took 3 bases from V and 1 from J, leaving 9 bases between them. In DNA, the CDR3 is TGTGCCAGCAGCTTTGGACGGACGAACACTGAAGCTTTCTTT. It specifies CASSFGRTNTEAFF. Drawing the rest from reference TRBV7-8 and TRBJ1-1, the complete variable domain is GAGVSQSPRYKVAKRGQDVALRCDPISGHVSLFWYQQALGQGPEFLTYFQNEAQLDKSGLPSDRFFAERPEGSVSTLKIQRTQQEDSAVYLCASSFGRTNTEAFFGQGTRLTVV.

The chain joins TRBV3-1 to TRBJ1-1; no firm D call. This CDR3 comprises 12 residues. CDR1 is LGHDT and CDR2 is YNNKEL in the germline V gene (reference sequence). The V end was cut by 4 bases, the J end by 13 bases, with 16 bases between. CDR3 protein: CASSRLNTRDFF. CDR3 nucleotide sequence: TGTGCCAGCAGCCGACTGAATACGAGGGATTTCTTT.

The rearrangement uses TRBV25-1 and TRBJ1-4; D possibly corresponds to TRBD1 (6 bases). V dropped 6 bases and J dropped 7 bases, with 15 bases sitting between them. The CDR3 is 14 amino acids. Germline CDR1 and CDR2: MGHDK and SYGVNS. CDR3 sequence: CASSQGRLAEKLFF. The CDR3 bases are TGTGCCAGCAGCCAGGGGCGTCTGGCTGAAAAACTGTTTTTT.

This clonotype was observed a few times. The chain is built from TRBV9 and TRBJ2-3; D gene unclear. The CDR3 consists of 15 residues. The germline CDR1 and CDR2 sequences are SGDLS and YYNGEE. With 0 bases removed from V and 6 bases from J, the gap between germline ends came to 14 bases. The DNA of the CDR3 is TGTGCCAGCAGCGTAGAATCTGGGTCCTGGGATACGCAGTATTTT. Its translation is CASSVESGSWDTQYF.

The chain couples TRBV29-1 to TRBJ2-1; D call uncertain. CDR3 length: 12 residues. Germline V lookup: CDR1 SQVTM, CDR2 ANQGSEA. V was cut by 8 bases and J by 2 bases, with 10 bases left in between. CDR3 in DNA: TGCAGCCTCGTGTTGCCCTACAATGAGCAGTTCTTC. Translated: CSLVLPYNEQFF.

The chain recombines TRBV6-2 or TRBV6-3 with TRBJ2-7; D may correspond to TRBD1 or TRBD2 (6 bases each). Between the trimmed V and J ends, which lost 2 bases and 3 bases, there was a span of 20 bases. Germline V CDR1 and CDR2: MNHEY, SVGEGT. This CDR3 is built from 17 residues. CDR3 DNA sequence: TGTGCCAGCAGTTACGGGACTTTTCAGGGGACCCTCTACGAGCAGTACTTC. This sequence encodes CASSYGTFQGTLYEQYF.

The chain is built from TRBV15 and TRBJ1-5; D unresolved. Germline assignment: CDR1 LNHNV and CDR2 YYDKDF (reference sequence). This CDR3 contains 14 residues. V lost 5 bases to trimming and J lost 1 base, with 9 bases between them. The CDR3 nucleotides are TGTGCCACCAGCGGTCGGCGGAGCAATCAGCCCCAGCATTTT. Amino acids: CATSGRRSNQPQHF.

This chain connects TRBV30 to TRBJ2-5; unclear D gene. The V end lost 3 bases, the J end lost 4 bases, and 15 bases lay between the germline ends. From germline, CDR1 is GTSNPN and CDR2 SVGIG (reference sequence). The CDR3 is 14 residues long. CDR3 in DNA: TGTGCCTGGAGCGCCTCTGGGTCGAGAGAGACCCAGTACTTC. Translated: CAWSASGSRETQYF.

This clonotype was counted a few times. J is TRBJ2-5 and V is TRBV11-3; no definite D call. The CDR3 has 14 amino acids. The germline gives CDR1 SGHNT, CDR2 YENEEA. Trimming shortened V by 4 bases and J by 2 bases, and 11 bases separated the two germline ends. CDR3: CASSSQGPQETQYF. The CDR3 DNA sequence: TGTGCCAGCAGCTCTCAAGGGCCACAAGAGACCCAGTACTTC.

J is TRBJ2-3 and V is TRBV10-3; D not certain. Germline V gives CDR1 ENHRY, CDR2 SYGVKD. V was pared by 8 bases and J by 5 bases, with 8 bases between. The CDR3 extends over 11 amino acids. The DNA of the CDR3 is TGTGCCATCCAACAAGGAGATACGCAGTATTTT. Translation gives CAIQQGDTQYF.

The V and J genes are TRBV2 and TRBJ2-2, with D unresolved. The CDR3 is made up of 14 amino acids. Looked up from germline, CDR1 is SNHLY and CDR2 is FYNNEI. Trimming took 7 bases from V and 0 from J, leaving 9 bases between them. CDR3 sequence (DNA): TGTGCCAGCATTGGGTATACGAACACCGGGGAGCTGTTTTTT. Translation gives CASIGYTNTGELFF.

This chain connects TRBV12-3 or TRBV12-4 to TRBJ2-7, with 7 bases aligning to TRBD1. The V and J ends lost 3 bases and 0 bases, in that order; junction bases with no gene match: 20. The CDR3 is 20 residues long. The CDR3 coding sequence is TGTGCCAGCAGTTTTTCCCCCAGAAACCCCTTGGGACAGAGCTCCTACGAGCAGTACTTC. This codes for CASSFSPRNPLGQSSYEQYF.

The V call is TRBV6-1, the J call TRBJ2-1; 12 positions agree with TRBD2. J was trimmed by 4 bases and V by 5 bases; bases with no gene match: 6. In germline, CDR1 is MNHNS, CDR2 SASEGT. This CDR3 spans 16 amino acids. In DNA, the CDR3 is TGTGCCAGCAGTCTTATCCTAGCGGGGGGGTACAATGAGCAGTTCTTC. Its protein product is CASSLILAGGYNEQFF.

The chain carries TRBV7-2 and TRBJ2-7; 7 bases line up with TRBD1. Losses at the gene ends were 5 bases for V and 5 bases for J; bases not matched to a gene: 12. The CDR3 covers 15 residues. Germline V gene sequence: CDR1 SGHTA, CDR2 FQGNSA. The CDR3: CASSGRDSGFNEQYF. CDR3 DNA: TGTGCCAGCAGCGGAAGGGACAGTGGATTCAACGAGCAGTACTTC.

CDR3 DNA sequence: TGCAGTGCTAGAGATAGACTAGCGGGATTTGAGCAGTACTTC. As protein: CSARDRLAGFEQYF. The chain joins TRBV20-1 to TRBJ2-7; the match to TRBD2 covers 11 bases. Germline CDR1 is DFQATT and CDR2 is SNEGSKA (reference sequence). Trimming at V came to 0 bases and at J to 7 bases, leaving 5 bases not matched to a gene. The CDR3 is 14 amino acids.

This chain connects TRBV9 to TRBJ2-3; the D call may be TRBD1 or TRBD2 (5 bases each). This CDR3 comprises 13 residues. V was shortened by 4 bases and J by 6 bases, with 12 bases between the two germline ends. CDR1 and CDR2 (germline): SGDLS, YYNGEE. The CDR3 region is CASSPERGDTQYF. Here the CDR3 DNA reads TGTGCCAGCAGCCCCGAGAGGGGTGATACGCAGTATTTT.

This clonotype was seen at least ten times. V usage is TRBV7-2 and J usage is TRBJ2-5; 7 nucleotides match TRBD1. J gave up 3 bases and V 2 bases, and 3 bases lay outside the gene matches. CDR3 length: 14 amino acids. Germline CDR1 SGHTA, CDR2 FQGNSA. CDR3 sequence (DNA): TGTGCCAGCAGCTTATCCAGGGGGAAAGAGACCCAGTACTTC. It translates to CASSLSRGKETQYF.

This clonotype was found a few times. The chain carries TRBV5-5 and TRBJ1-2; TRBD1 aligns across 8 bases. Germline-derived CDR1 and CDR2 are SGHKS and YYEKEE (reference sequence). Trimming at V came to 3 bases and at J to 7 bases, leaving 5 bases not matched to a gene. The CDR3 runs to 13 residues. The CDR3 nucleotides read TGTGCCAGCAGCTCGGACAGGGAAATTGGCTACACCTTC. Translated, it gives CASSSDREIGYTF.

The CDR3 reads CASSSNGWTEAFF. In DNA form, the CDR3 reads TGTGCCAGCAGTTCAAACGGTTGGACTGAAGCTTTCTTT. J is TRBJ1-1 and V is TRBV6-5; D is ambiguous. Germline V gene data show CDR1 as MNHEY and CDR2 as SVGAGI. This CDR3 has 13 amino acids. Trimming took off 4 bases at V and 5 bases at J, with 11 bases between the two ends.

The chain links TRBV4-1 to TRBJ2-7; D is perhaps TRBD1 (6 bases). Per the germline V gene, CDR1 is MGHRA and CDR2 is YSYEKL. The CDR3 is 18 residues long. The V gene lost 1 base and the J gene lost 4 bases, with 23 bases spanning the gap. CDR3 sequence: CASSQGPPGAGHGYEQYF. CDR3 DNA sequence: TGCGCCAGCAGCCAAGGCCCCCCAGGGGCCGGTCACGGGTACGAGCAGTACTTC.

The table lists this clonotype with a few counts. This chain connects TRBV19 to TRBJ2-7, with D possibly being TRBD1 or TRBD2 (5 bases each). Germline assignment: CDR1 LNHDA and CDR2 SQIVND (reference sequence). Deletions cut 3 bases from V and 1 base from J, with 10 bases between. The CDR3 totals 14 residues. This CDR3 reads CASSIRWGSYEQYF. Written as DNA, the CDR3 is TGTGCCAGTAGTATTAGGTGGGGGTCCTACGAGCAGTACTTC.

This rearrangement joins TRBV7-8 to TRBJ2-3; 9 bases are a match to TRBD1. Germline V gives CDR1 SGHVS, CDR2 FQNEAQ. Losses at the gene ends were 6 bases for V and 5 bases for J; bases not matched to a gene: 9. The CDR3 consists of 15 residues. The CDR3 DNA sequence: TGTGCCAGCAGTCCCGGGACAGGGTATCTAGATACGCAGTATTTT. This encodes CASSPGTGYLDTQYF.

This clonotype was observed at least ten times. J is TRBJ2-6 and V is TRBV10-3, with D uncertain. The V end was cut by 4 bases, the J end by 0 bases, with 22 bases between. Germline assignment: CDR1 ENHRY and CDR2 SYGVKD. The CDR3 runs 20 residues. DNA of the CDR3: TGTGCCATCAGTGCGAATGGCACCTCAAGACGAAGCTCTGGGGCCAACGTCCTGACTTTC. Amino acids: CAISANGTSRRSSGANVLTF.

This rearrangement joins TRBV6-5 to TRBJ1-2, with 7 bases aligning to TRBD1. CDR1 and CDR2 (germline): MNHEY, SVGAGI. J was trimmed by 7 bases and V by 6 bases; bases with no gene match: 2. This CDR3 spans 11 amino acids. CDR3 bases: TGTGCCAGCAGAAGACAGGGTGGCTACACCTTC. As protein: CASRRQGGYTF.

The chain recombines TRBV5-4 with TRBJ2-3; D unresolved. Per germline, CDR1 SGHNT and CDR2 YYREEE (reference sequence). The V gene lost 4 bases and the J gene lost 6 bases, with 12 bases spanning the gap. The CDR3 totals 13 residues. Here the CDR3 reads CASSLDSSDTQYF. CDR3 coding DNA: TGTGCCAGCAGCCTAGACTCGTCGGATACGCAGTATTTT.

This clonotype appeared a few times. The CDR3 sequence: CSARVGSGSLNTGELFF. The CDR3, as DNA: TGCAGTGCTAGAGTGGGTAGCGGGAGTCTTAACACCGGGGAGCTGTTTTTT. The chain combines TRBV20-1 with TRBJ2-2; 9 nucleotides align to TRBD2. The V segment lost 1 base and the J segment 2 bases; nucleotides outside the gene matches: 8. This CDR3 is 17 amino acids long. Germline CDR1 and CDR2: DFQATT and SNEGSKA (reference sequence).

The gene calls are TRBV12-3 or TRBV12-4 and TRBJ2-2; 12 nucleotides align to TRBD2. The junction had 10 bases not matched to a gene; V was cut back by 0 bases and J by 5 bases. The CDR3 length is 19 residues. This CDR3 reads CASSLALRGLAGGTGELFF. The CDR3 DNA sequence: TGTGCCAGCAGTTTAGCGCTGCGGGGACTAGCGGGTGGAACCGGGGAGCTGTTTTTT.

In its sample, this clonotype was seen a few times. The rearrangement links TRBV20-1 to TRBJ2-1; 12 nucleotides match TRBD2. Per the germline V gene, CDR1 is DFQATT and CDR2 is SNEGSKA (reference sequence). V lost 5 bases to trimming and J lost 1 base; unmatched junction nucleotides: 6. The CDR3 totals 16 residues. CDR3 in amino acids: CSAQTSGSGSYNEQFF. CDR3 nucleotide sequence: TGCAGTGCTCAGACTAGCGGGAGCGGGTCCTACAATGAGCAGTTCTTC.

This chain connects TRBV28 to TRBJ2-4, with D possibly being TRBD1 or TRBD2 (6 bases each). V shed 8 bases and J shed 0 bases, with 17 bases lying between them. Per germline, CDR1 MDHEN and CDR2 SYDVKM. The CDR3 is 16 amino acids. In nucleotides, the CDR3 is TGTGCCAGCCTCCACAGAGGGGGGACAGCCAAAAACATTCAGTACTTC. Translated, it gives CASLHRGGTAKNIQYF.